The present TCR beta chain was sequenced within a study of blood T cell repertoires in COVID-19. Study in general: There were acute and convalescent COVID-19 samples, and they came from the United States, Italy and Spain. T cells, B-cell-depleted T cells, or PBMCs provided the cDNA or gDNA that served as material.

Repertoires were generated with immunoSEQ multiplex PCR, while TCRdb's copy carries only in-frame clones and drops some. The table has fewer than 200,000 clones, 82% seen once. The CDR3 totals 12 residues. V gave up 3 bases and J gave up 7 bases, with 9 bases separating them. The sample was peripheral blood. This rearrangement joins TRBV12-3 or TRBV12-4 to TRBJ1-2, with D tentatively TRBD1 (6 bases). The sequence was obtained from a woman aged 55-75 years with COVID-19, enrolled during active disease. CDR3 nucleotides: TGTGCCAGCAGTTTGGGGGGGCCTGGCTACACCTTC. As protein: CASSLGGPGYTF.